This passage covers 6 T cell receptor beta chains from one sample sequenced in a study of identical twins. TCRdb called the 5' RACE reads again in MiXCR, with one record for every CDR3 protein. The table includes a few hundred thousand distinct CDR3 sequences, about 8% detected once. This sample also belongs to another study, concerning yellow fever vaccine responses in identical twins.

The sample was CD8+ T cells sorted from blood. The receptor set was obtained from a woman between 18 and 29 years old in good health.

This clonotype has more than one count but fewer than ten. This rearrangement joins TRBV10-3 to TRBJ2-3; TRBD2 matches at 8 bases. The CDR3 runs to 16 residues. V trimming: 5 bases; J trimming: 4 bases; junction bases outside the gene matches: 11. Per germline, CDR1 ENHRY and CDR2 SYGVKD. CDR3 loop: CAISPQGAGESDTQYF. For the CDR3, the DNA is TGTGCCATCAGTCCCCAAGGAGCGGGAGAGTCAGATACGCAGTATTTT.

This clonotype has only a few counts. The rearrangement links TRBV4-3 to TRBJ2-7, with a possible D match to TRBD1 (5 bases). The V end was cut by 0 bases, the J end by 3 bases, with 18 bases between. CDR1 is LGHNA and CDR2 is YSLEER in the germline V gene. The length of the CDR3 is 17 residues. CDR3 nucleotides: TGCGCCAGCAGCCAAGAGGTTAGACAGTCAAACCTCTACGAGCAGTACTTC. Its translation is CASSQEVRQSNLYEQYF.

The table lists this clonotype with many counts. This chain links TRBV20-1 with TRBJ2-7, with a weak D call TRBD1 (5 bases). The germline CDR1 and CDR2 sequences are DFQATT and SNEGSKA (reference sequence). This CDR3 is built from 12 residues. Deletions cut 6 bases from V and 0 bases from J, with 9 bases between. The CDR3 DNA sequence: TGCAGTGCCGCGGACAACTCCTACGAGCAGTACTTC. It is translated as CSAADNSYEQYF.

In its sample, this clonotype was seen many times. The chain joins TRBV29-1 to TRBJ2-5, with 10 bases that match TRBD2. Germline assignment: CDR1 SQVTM and CDR2 ANQGSEA. The ends lost 4 bases at V and 4 bases at J; junction bases unmatched: 9. This CDR3 region has 15 residues. The CDR3 sequence is CSVATLAGFRETQYF. CDR3 DNA sequence: TGCAGCGTTGCTACACTAGCGGGATTTCGAGAGACCCAGTACTTC.

This clonotype occurred a few times. This chain links TRBV7-9 with TRBJ2-2; D gene unclear. Germline CDR1 reads SEHNR; CDR2 reads FQNEAQ (reference sequence). Trimming cost V 6 bases and J 4 bases, with 12 bases left between them. The CDR3 has 14 amino acids. The DNA for the CDR3 is TGTGCCAGCAGGCATGACGGTAGCACCGGGGAGCTGTTTTTT. This translates into CASRHDGSTGELFF.

This clonotype was observed a handful of times. The chain employs TRBV20-1 and TRBJ2-5; D might be TRBD1 (6 bases). This CDR3 spans 13 amino acids. CDR1 and CDR2 from the germline V gene are DFQATT and SNEGSKA (reference sequence). Trimming shortened V by 5 bases and J by 5 bases, and 15 bases separated the two germline ends. In DNA form, the CDR3 reads TGCAGTGCTCTGCAGGGGTGGGACGAGACCCAGTACTTC. Amino acids: CSALQGWDETQYF.